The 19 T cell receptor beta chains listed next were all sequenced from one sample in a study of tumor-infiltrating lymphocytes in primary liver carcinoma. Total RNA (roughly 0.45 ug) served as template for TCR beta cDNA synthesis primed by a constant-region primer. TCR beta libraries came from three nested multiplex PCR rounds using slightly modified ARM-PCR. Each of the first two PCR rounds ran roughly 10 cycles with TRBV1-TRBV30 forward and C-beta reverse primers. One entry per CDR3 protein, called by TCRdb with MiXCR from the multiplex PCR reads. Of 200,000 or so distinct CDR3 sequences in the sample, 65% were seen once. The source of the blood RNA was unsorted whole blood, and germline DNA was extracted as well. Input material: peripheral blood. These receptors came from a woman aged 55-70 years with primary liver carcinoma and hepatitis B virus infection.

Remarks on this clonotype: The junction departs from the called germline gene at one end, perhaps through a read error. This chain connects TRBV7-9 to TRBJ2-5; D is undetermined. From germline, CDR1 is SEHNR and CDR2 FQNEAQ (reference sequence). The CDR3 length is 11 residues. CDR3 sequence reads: CASSLKEIQYF. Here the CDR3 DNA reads TGTGCCAGCAGCCTGAAAGAGATCCAGTACTTC.

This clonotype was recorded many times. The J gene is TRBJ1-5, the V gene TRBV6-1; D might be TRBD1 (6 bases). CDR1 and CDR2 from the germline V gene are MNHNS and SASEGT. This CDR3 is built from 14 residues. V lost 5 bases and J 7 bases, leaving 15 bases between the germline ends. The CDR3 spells CASSPTGRGQPQHF. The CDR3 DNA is TGTGCCAGCAGTCCAACAGGGCGGGGGCAGCCCCAGCATTTT.

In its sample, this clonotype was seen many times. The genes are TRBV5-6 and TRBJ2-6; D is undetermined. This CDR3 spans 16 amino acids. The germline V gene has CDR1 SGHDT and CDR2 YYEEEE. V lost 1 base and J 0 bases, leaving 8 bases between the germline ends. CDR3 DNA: TGTGCCAGCAGCTTGTATTCTTCCTCTGGGGCCAACGTCCTGACTTTC. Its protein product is CASSLYSSSGANVLTF.

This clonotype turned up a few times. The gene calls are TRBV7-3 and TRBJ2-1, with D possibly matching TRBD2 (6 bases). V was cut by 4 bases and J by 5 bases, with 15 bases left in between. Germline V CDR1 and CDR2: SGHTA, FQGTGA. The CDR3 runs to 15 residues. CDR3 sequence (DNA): TGTGCCAGCAGCTCCTGGGCCCGACTAGACAATGAGCAGTTCTTC. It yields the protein CASSSWARLDNEQFF. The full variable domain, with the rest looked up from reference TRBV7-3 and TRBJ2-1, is GAGVSQTPSNKVTEKGKYVELRCDPISGHTALYWYRQSLGQGPEFLIYFQGTGAADDSGLPNDRFFAVRPEGSVSTLKIQRTERGDSAVYLCASSSWARLDNEQFFGPGTRLTVL.

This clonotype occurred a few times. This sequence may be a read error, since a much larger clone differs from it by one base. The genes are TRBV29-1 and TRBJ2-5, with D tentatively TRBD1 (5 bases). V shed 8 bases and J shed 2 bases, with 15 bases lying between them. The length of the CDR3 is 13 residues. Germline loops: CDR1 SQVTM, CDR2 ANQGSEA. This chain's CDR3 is CSTPGFRQETQYF. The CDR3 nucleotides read TGCAGCACCCCAGGGTTTAGGCAAGAGACCCAGTACTTC.

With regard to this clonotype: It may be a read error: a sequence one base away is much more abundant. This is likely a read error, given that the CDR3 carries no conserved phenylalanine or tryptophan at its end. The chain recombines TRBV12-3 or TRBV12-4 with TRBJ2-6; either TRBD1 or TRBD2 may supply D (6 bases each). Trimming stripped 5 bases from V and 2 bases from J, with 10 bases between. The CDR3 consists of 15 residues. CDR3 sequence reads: CASSLGGTGANVLTL. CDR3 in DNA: TGTGCCAGCAGTCTGGGGGGCACTGGGGCCAACGTCCTGACTTTA.

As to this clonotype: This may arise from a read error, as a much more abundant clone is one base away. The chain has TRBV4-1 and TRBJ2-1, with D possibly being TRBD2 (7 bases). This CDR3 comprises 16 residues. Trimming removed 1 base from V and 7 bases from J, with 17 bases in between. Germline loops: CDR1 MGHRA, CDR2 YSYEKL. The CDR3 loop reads CASSQGGGGARNEQFF. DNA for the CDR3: TGCGCCAGCAGCCAAGGAGGAGGGGGGGCCCGGAATGAGCAGTTCTTC.

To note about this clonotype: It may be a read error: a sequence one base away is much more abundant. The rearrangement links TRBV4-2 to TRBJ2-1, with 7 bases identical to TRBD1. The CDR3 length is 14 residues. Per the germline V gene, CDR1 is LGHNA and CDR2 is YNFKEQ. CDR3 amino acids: CASSHLGQVNERFF. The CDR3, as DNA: TGTGCCAGCAGCCATCTCGGACAGGTCAATGAGCGGTTCTTC.

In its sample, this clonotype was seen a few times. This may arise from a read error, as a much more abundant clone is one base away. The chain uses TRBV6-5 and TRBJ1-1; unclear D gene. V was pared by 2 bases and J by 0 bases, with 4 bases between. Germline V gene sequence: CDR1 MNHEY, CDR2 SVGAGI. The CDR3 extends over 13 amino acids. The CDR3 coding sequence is TGTGCCAGCAGTTACAACGTGAACACTGAAGCTTTCTTT. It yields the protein CASSYNVNTEAFF.

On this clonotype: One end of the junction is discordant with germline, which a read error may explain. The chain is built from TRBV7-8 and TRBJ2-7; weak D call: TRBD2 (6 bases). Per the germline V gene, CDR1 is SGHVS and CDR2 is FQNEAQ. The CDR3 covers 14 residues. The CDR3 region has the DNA TGTGCCAGCTCCGCTAGGGTCCAGGACTACGAGCACTACTTC. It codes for CASSARVQDYEHYF.

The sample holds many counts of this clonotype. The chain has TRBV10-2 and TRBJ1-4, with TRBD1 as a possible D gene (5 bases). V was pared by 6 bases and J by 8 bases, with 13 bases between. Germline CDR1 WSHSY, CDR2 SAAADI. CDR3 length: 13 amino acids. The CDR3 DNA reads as TGCGCCAGCAGCGGGACCCGTGGGGAAAAACTGTTTTTT. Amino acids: CASSGTRGEKLFF.

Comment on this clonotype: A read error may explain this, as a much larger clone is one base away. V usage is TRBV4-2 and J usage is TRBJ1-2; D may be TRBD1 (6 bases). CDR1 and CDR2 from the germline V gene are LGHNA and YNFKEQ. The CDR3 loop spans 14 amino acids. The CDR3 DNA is TGTGCCAGCAACCAAGACTGGGGGGCCAATGGCTACACCTTC. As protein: CASNQDWGANGYTF.

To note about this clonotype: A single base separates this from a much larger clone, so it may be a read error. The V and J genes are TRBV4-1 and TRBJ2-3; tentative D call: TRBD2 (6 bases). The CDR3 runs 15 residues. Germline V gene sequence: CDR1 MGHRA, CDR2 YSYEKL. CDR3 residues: CPSSQLGGRTDTQYF. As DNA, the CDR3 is TGCCCCAGCAGCCAATTGGGGGGACGGACAGATACGCAGTATTTT.

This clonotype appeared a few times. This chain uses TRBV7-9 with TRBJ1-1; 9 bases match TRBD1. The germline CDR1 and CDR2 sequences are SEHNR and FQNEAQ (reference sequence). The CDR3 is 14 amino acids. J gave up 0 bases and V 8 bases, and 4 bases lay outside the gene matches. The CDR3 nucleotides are TGTGCCAGCGGGACAGGGATTATGAACACTGAAGCTTTCTTT. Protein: CASGTGIMNTEAFF.

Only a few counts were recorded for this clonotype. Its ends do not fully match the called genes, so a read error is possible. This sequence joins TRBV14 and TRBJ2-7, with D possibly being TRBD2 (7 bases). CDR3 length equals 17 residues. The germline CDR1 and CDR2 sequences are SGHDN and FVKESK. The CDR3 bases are TGTGCCAGCAGCCATTTCGCGGGGGCTGGTCGCCTCTACAAGCAGTACTTC. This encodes CASSHFAGAGRLYKQYF.

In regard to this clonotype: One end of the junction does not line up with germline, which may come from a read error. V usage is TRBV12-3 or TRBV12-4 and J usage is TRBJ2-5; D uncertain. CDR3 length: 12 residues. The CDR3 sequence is CANSPYQETRYF. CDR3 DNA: TGTGCCAACAGTCCGTACCAAGAGACCCGGTATTTC.

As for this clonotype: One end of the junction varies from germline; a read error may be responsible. In nucleotides, the CDR3 is TGTACCAGCAGCGTATCAGGACAGGGCTACAATGAACAGTTCTTC. It yields the protein CTSSVSGQGYNEQFF. This sequence joins TRBV9 and TRBJ2-1; 8 nucleotides agree with TRBD1. The CDR3 totals 15 residues. CDR1 is SGDLS and CDR2 is YYNGEE in the germline V gene.

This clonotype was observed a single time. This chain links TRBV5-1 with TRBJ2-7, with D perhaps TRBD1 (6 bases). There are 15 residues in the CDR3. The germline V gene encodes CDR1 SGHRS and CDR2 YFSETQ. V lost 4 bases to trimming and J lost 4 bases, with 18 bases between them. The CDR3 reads CASSPQGRRLYEQYF. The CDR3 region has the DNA TGCGCCAGCAGCCCCCAGGGGCGGCGACTTTACGAGCAGTACTTC.

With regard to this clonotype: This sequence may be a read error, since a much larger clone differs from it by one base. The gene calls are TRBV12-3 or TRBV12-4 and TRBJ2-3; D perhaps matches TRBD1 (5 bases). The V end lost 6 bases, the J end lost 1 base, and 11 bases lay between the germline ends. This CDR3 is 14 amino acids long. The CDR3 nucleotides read TGTGCCAGCAGACTCGAGACAGGCACAGATACGCAGTATTTT. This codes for CASRLETGTDTQYF.